These T cell receptor beta chains were read from a single sample in a study of cytomegalovirus exposure and HLA in healthy donors. Only in-frame clones appear in the TCRdb table, and some are missing; sequencing was by immunoSEQ multiplex PCR. The repertoire has about 56,000 clones, more than 90% of them found once; the top ten carry 1.1%. Source material: PBMCs. The receptors shown here come from a man aged 18 to 30 in good health and CMV-seronegative. The CDR3 runs from the conserved cysteine through the conserved F or W. A D gene is named only where the DNA matches it firmly. The size entry is marked missing in some rows and otherwise reads once, few, many or a size class.

j_call cdr3_length clone_size v_call d_call cdr3_nt cdr3_aa
TRBJ1-4 16 NA TRBV7-8 NA TGTGCCAGCAGCCCCCAGGGGCCTGCAACTAATGAAAAACTGTTTTTT CASSPQGPATNEKLFF
TRBJ1-5 16 NA TRBV28 TRBD1 TGTGCCAGCAGCCAAACGACAGGGGATAGTAATCAGCCCCAGCATTTT CASSQTTGDSNQPQHF
TRBJ2-1 13 NA TRBV2 NA TGTGCCAGCAGCAGGCAGGGATACAATGAGCAGTTCTTC CASSRQGYNEQFF
TRBJ1-2 15 NA TRBV4-2 TRBD1 TGTGCCAGCAGCCAAGATAGGGACAGGGGGCCTGGCTACACCTTC CASSQDRDRGPGYTF
TRBJ1-1 17 NA TRBV28 NA TGTGCCAGCAGTTTCCTATTATTGGCCGAGGGGAACACTGAAGCTTTCTTT CASSFLLLAEGNTEAFF
TRBJ1-2 13 NA TRBV7-2 NA TGTGCCAGCAGCGGTCAGATATTCTATGGCTACACCTTC CASSGQIFYGYTF
TRBJ2-1 15 NA TRBV6-1 TRBD1 TGTGCCAGCAGCCTGGACAGGGGGCTCTACAATGAGCAGTTCTTC CASSLDRGLYNEQFF
TRBJ2-7 17 once TRBV7-2 NA TGTGCCAGCAGCTCCGACCGGGACTTCCTTTCCCGTGACGAGCAGTACTTC CASSSDRDFLSRDEQYF
TRBJ2-6 18 NA TRBV11-2 TRBD1 TGTGCCAGCCGTCCCGGGACAGGGGGTTCCTCTGGGGCCAACGTCCTGACTTTC CASRPGTGGSSGANVLTF
TRBJ2-2 15 NA TRBV27 NA TGTGCCAGCAGCCGAAAAGGGCGGGTCACCGGGGAGCTGTTTTTT CASSRKGRVTGELFF
TRBJ2-7 14 NA TRBV6-6 TRBD1 TGTGCCAGCAGCCGGGACAGGGTCTCCTACGAGCAGTACTTC CASSRDRVSYEQYF
TRBJ1-1 14 NA TRBV6-5 NA TGTGCCAGCAGTTACGGGGCCGCGAACACTGAAGCTTTCTTT CASSYGAANTEAFF
TRBJ2-2 13 NA TRBV19 NA TGTGCCAGTAGTATCCGGGGGTCCGGGGAGCTGTTTTTT CASSIRGSGELFF
TRBJ2-7 14 NA TRBV4-2 NA TGTGCCAGCAGCCCACAACAGGGCTTCTACGAGCAGTACTTC CASSPQQGFYEQYF
TRBJ2-7 17 NA TRBV7-9 NA TGTGCCAGCAGCTTAGAGGAGCTGCGGCGGGGAGGCTACGAGCAGTACTTC CASSLEELRRGGYEQYF
TRBJ2-7 16 NA TRBV27 TRBD2 TGTGCCAGCAGTTTAGACGGGACTAGCGGCTCCTACGAGCAGTACTTC CASSLDGTSGSYEQYF
TRBJ2-7 15 NA TRBV7-2 NA TGTGCCAGCAGCTTAGAGGTAGGGGCCCCCTACGAGCAGTACTTC CASSLEVGAPYEQYF
TRBJ2-7 14 NA TRBV9 TRBD2 TGTGCCAGCAGCGTAGCTAGCGGGATATACGAGCAGTACTTC CASSVASGIYEQYF
TRBJ1-1 13 NA TRBV19 TRBD1 TGTGCCAGTAGGGGACAGGGTGTAACTGAAGCTTTCTTT CASRGQGVTEAFF
TRBJ2-7 13 NA TRBV13 NA TGTGCCAGCAACGGGGGAGGTCACTACGAGCAGTACTTC CASNGGGHYEQYF
TRBJ2-2 14 NA TRBV27 TRBD1 TGTGCCAGCAGTCCGGGACAGTACACCGGGGAGCTGTTTTTT CASSPGQYTGELFF
TRBJ2-2 19 NA TRBV6-1 TRBD2 TGTGCCAGCAGTGGGACTAGCGGGAGGCCGGGGTCGAACACCGGGGAGCTGTTTTTT CASSGTSGRPGSNTGELFF
TRBJ2-7 16 NA TRBV4-1 NA TGCGCCAGCAGCCAAGAGTCCCAGCGGGTATCCTACGAGCAGTACTTC CASSQESQRVSYEQYF
TRBJ2-7 17 NA TRBV28 NA TGTGCCAGCAGTTTCGAGACTCCCCGGTTTAGCTCCTACGAGCAGTACTTC CASSFETPRFSSYEQYF
TRBJ1-2 13 once TRBV6-5 NA TGTGCCAGCAGTTACTCCAGGATTCTAGGCTACACCTTC CASSYSRILGYTF
TRBJ2-1 17 NA TRBV9 TRBD2 TGTGCCAGCAGCGACCGGCGGGAGGGCCTTCTCTCCAATGAGCAGTTCTTC CASSDRREGLLSNEQFF
TRBJ2-5 12 NA TRBV6-5 NA TGTGCCAGTGCAGGCTGGTTGGGGACCCAGTACTTC CASAGWLGTQYF
TRBJ2-1 14 NA TRBV6-6 TRBD2 TGTGCCAGCAGTTACTCGGCGGGAGGGCGTGAGCAGTTCTTC CASSYSAGGREQFF
TRBJ2-1 14 NA TRBV6-1 TRBD2 TGTGCCAGCAGCGCCTCGGGGGGATACAATGAGCAGTTCTTC CASSASGGYNEQFF
TRBJ2-1 17 NA TRBV7-2 NA TGTGCCAGCAGCTTAGTGGGGGGCGGGAGCATGCCCAATGAGCAGTTCTTC CASSLVGGGSMPNEQFF
TRBJ2-3 12 NA TRBV9 NA TGTGCCAGCGGGAGCGGGTCAGATACGCAGTATTTT CASGSGSDTQYF
TRBJ2-2 14 NA TRBV19 TRBD1 TGTGCCAGTAGGGGGACAGGGAGAACCGGGGAGCTGTTTTTT CASRGTGRTGELFF
TRBJ2-3 15 once TRBV7-2 TRBD2 TGTGCCAGCAGCCGCAGGGAGGGTGGCACAGATACGCAGTATTTT CASSRREGGTDTQYF
TRBJ2-2 16 NA TRBV5-4 NA TGTGCCAGCAGCTCTCGGGGGGCCCCGAACACCGGGGAGCTGTTTTTT CASSSRGAPNTGELFF
TRBJ1-3 16 NA TRBV7-2 NA TGTGCCAGCAGCTTAGTTCGAGGGAACTATGGAAACACCATATATTTT CASSLVRGNYGNTIYF
TRBJ1-1 13 NA TRBV11-3 TRBD1 TGTGCCAGCAGCTTTGGCCAGGGGGATGAAGCTTTCTTT CASSFGQGDEAFF
TRBJ2-1 16 NA TRBV6-6 NA TGTGCCAGTACTCCCTTCCGGGCGGCCGGGAGCTATGAGCAGTTCTTC CASTPFRAAGSYEQFF
TRBJ2-7 16 NA TRBV4-1 TRBD2 TGCGCCAGCAGCCATGACCTAGCGGACCCTTTAAGGGAGCAGTACTTC CASSHDLADPLREQYF
TRBJ2-1 15 NA TRBV14 TRBD2 TGTGCCAGCAGCCAAGAGGGGACTAGGACCGTTGTGCAGTTCTTC CASSQEGTRTVVQFF
TRBJ2-6 13 NA TRBV25-1 NA TGTGCCAGCAATTCAGTTGGGGCCAACGTCCTGACTTTC CASNSVGANVLTF
TRBJ1-4 18 NA TRBV27 NA TGTGCCAGCAGTTTATTTAGTGGTTCGTACCAGACTGCGAAAGGACTGTTTTTT CASSLFSGSYQTAKGLFF
TRBJ1-2 13 NA TRBV6-6 TRBD1 TGTGCCAGCAGTCAGACAGGGGAGGGCGGCTACACCTTC CASSQTGEGGYTF
TRBJ1-2 13 once TRBV27 NA TGTGCCAGCAGTTTCCTGGCAGGGCCTGGCTACACCTTC CASSFLAGPGYTF
TRBJ2-7 15 NA TRBV2 NA TGTGCCAGCTCCCAGCCCGACTTCCCCATGGACGAGCAGTACTTC CASSQPDFPMDEQYF
TRBJ2-5 15 NA TRBV7-3 TRBD1 TGTGCCAGCAGCTTACGCGGGACAGGGGAAGAGACCCAGTACTTC CASSLRGTGEETQYF
TRBJ2-1 18 NA TRBV19 TRBD1 TGTGCCAGTAGTGTTCCGGTACAGGGGCTGAGGGGTTACAATGAGCAGTTCTTC CASSVPVQGLRGYNEQFF
TRBJ1-5 16 NA TRBV15 TRBD1 TGTGCCACCAGCAGAGCCGGGACAGGAGGTTATCAGCCCCAGCATTTT CATSRAGTGGYQPQHF
TRBJ2-5 11 NA TRBV19 NA TGTGCCAGTAGGTCCACTAGCCATTCGCACTTC CASRSTSHSHF